The sequence of this TCR beta chain was determined in a study of cytomegalovirus exposure and HLA in healthy donors. V shed 5 bases and J 3 bases; nucleotides not matched to a gene: 4. The germline V gene has CDR1 MDHEN and CDR2 SYDVKM. CDR3 length: 15 residues. Both 60 Vbeta primers and 13 Jbeta primers went into the PCR. Method: immunoSEQ multiplex PCR; TCRdb's copy keeps in-frame clones and lacks some. The data hold 50,000 or so clones, with around 70% observed a single time. The TCR originated in a woman aged 45-65 years in good health and CMV-seronegative. The sample consisted of PBMCs. This sequence joins TRBV28 and TRBJ1-5, with 10 bases lining up with TRBD1. The CDR3 region is CASSDRGPSNQPQHF. The DNA for the CDR3 is TGTGCCAGCAGTGACAGGGGGCCTTCCAATCAGCCCCAGCATTTT.